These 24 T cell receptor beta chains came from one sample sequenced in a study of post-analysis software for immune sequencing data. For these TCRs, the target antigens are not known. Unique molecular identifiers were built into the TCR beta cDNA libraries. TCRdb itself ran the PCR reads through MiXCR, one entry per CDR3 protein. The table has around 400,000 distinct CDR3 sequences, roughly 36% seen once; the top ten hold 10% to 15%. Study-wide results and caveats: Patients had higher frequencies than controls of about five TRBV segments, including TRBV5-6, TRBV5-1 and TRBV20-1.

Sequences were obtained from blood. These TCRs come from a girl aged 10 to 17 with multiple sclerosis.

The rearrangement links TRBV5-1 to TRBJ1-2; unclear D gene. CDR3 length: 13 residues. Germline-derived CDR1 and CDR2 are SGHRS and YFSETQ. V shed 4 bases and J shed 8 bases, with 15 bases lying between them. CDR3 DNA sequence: TGCGCCAGCAGCCCGGGGAGCGCGGAGGGCTACACCTTC. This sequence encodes CASSPGSAEGYTF.

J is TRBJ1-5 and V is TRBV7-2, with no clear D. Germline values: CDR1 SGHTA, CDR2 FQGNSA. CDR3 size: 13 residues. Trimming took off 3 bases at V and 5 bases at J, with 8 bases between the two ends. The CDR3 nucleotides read TGTGCCAGCAGCTTGAATGGGTATCAGCCCCAGCATTTT. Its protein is CASSLNGYQPQHF.

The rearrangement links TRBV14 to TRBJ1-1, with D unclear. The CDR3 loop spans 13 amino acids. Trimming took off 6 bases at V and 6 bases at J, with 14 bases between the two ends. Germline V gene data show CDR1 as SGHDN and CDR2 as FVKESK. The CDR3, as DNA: TGTGCCAGCAGGAGGGAAGGTTACTCTGAAGCTTTCTTT. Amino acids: CASRREGYSEAFF.

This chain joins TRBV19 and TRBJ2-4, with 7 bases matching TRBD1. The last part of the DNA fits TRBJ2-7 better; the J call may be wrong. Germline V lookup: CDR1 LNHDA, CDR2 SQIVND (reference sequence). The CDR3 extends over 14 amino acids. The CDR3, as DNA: TGTGCCAGTAGCGGGCCGGGACAGCCCTACGAGCAGTACTTC. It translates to CASSGPGQPYEQYF.

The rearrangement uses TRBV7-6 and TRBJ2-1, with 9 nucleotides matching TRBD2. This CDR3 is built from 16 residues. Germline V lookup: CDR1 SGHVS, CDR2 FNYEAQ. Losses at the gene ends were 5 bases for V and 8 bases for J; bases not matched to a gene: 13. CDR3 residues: CASSQTPGLAIHEQFF. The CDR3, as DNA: TGTGCCAGCAGCCAGACACCGGGACTAGCAATCCATGAGCAGTTCTTC.

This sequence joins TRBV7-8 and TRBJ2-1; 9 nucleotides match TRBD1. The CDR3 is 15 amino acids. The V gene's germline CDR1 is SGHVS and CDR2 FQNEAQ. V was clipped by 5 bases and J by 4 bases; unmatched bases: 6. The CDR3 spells CASSIGQGRYNEQFF. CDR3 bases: TGTGCCAGCAGCATCGGACAGGGGAGGTACAATGAGCAGTTCTTC.

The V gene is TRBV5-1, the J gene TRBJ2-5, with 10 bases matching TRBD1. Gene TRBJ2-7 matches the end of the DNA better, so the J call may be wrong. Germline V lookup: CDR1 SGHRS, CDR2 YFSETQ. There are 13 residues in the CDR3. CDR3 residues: CASRRGQGGEQYF. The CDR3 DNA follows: TGCGCCAGCAGACGAGGACAGGGGGGCGAGCAGTACTTC.

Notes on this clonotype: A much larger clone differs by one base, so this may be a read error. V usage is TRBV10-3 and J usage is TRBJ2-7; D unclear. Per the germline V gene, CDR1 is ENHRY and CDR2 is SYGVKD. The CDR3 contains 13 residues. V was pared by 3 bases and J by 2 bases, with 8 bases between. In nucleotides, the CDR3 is TGTGCCATCAGTGATAACAAGGCCTACGAGCAGTACTTC. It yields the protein CAISDNKAYEQYF.

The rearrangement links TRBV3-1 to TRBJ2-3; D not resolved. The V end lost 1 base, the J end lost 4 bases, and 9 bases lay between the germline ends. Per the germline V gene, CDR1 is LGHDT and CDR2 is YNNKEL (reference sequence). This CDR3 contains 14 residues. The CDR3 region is CASSQVGSSDTQYF. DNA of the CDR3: TGTGCCAGCAGCCAAGTAGGGTCATCAGATACGCAGTATTTT.

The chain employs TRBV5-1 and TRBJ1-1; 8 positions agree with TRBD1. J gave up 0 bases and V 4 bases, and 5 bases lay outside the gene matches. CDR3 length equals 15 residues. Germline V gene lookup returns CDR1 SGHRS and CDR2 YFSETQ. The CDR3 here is CASSGDRGVNTEAFF. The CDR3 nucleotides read TGCGCCAGCAGCGGCGACAGGGGCGTGAACACTGAAGCTTTCTTT.

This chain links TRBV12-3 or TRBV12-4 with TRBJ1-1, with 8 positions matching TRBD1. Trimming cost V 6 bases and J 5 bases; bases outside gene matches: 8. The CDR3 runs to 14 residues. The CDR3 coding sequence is TGTGCCAGCAGCCCCGACAGGGGACTGACTGAAGCTTTCTTT. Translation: CASSPDRGLTEAFF.

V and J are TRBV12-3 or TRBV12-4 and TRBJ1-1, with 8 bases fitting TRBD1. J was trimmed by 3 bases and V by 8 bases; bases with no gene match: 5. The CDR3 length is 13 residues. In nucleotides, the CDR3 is TGTGCCAGCGGCCGGGACAGGTACACTGAAGCTTTCTTT. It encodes CASGRDRYTEAFF.

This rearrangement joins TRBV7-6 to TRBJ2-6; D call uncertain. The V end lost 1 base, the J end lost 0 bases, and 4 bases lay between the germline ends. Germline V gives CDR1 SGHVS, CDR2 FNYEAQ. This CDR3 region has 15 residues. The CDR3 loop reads CASSLGDSGANVLTF. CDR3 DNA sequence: TGTGCCAGCAGCTTAGGCGACTCTGGGGCCAACGTCCTGACTTTC.

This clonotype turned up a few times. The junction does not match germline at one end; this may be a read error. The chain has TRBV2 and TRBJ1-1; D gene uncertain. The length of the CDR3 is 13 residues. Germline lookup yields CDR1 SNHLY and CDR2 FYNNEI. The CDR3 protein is CASSTEPNTEAFF. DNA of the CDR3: TGCGCCAGCAGCACCGAGCCGAACACTGAAGCTTTCTTT.

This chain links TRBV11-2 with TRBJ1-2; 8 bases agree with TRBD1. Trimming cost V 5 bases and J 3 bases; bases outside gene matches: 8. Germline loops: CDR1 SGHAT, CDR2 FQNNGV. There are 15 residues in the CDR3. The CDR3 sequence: CASSAPGQEDYGYTF. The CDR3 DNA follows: TGTGCCAGCAGCGCACCGGGACAGGAGGACTATGGCTACACCTTC.

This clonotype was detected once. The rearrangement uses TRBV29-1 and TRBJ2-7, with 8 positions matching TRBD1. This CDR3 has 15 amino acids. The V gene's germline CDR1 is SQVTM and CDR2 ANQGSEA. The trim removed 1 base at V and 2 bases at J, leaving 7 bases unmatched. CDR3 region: CSVEGPGQETYEQYF. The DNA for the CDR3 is TGCAGCGTTGAAGGACCGGGACAGGAAACCTACGAGCAGTACTTC.

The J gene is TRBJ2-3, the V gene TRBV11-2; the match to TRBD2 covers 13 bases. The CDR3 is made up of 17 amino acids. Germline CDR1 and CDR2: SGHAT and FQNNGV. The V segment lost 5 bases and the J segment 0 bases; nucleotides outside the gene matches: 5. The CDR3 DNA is TGTGCCAGCAGCAAGGGACTAGCGGGGTCTAGCACAGATACGCAGTATTTT. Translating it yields CASSKGLAGSSTDTQYF.

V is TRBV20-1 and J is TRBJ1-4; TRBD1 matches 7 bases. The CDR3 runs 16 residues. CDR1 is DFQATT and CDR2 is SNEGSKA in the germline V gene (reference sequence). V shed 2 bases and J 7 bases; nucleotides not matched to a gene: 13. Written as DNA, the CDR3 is TGCAGTGCTAGACCTCGCCACAGGGGCCGCGGTGAAAAACTGTTTTTT. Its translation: CSARPRHRGRGEKLFF.

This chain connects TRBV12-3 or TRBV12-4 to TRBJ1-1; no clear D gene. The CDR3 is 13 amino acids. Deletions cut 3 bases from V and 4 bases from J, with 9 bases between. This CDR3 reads CASSFRRGTEAFF. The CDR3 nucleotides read TGTGCCAGCAGTTTCCGACGAGGCACTGAAGCTTTCTTT.

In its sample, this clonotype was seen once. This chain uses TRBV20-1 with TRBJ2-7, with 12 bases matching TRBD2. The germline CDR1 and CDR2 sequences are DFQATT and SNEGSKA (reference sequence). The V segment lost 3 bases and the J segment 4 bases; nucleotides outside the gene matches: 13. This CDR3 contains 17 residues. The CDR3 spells CSASAPPSGGASYEQYF. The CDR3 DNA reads TGCAGTGCTAGTGCCCCTCCTAGCGGGGGGGCTTCATACGAGCAGTACTTC.

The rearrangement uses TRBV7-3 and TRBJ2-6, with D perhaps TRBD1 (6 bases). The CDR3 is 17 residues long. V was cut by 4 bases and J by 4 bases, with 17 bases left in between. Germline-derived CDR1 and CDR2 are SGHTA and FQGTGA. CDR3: CASSSTGLDSGANVLTF. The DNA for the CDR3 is TGTGCCAGCAGCTCGACAGGCCTAGACTCAGGGGCCAACGTCCTGACTTTC.

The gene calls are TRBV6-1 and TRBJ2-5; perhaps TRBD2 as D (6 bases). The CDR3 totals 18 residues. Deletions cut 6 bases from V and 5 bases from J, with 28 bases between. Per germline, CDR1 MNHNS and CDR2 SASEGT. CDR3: CASRLGAGIMEGLETQYF. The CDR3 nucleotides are TGTGCCAGCAGGCTGGGTGCAGGTATTATGGAGGGGTTGGAGACCCAGTACTTC.

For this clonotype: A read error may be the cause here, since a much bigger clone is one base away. The CDR3, as DNA: TGTGTCACCAGCACCACCGGGACTAGCGGTTACAATGAGCAGTTCTTC. As protein: CVTSTTGTSGYNEQFF. V usage is TRBV15 and J usage is TRBJ2-1, with TRBD2 matching 11 bases. The CDR3 sequence is 16 residues long. The germline V gene encodes CDR1 LNHNV and CDR2 YYDKDF (reference sequence).

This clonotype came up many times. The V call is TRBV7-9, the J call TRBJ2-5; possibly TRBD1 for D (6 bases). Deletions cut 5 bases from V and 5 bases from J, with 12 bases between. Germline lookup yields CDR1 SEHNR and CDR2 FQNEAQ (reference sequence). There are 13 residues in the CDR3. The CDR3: CASSPQGIETQYF. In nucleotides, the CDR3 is TGTGCCAGCAGCCCACAGGGAATTGAGACCCAGTACTTC. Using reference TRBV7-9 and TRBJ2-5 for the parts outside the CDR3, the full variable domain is DTGVSQNPRHKITKRGQNVTFRCDPISEHNRLYWYRQTLGQGPEFLTYFQNEAQLEKSRLLSDRFSAERPKGSFSTLEIQRTEQGDSAMYLCASSPQGIETQYFGPGTRLLVL.